This T cell receptor (beta chain) was observed in a study of T cell repertoires in cytomegalovirus infection (dated 2019 in TCRdb). A note on the overall study: Donor HLA type was relevant to the analysis, as public TCR beta signatures indicated carriage of CMV infection together with the matching HLA type.

Results the study describes overall, beyond this receptor: Carriers of CMV infection plus the relevant HLA type were discriminated by the cumulative frequency of public TCR beta family members in the study cohort and in an independent roughly 380-donor cohort. The ex vivo response was dominated by HLA-C-restricted CMV-specific TCR beta clonotypes, which also provided the single most frequent clonotype in two of eight donors.

Sequencing was performed on an Illumina HiSeq 1500. In TCRdb, the public reads were trimmed at Q25 with fastp and aligned with MiXCR, with productive beta chains retained. Rows are unified per CDR3 protein, each entry keeping the most common DNA and genes. The sample table shows some 180,000 distinct CDR3 sequences, and about 18% are seen once. The ten largest clones capture under 30% of the sample. At the junction V is shortened by 5 bases and J by 1 base, with 11 bases in between. CDR1 is given as SGHVS and CDR2 as FNYEAQ, both from the germline V gene. The CDR3, cysteine through phenylalanine, is 14 amino acids long. Here the CDR3 DNA is all that survives: 42 bases in frame from base 1. In the case of this clonotype: There is no known antigen for this receptor. Per-base quality was not reported, and no clone a single base away is much larger than it.

Sequences were obtained from CD8+ T cells from PBMCs. The V gene is TRBV7-6 and the J gene is TRBJ2-5; the D gene is unclear. This TCR derives from a human donor in good health (CMV status not recorded). Some clones in this sample may be carry-over from other donors' samples. The DNA reads TGTGCCAGCAGCCTGCCGGGTCTCCAAGAGACCCAGTACTTC. This yields the protein CASSLPGLQETQYF.